The next 20 T cell receptor beta chains were all read from a single sample in a study of blood T cell repertoires in COVID-19. TCRdb keeps only in-frame clones here, not all; method: immunoSEQ multiplex PCR. The table records about 340,000 clones, roughly 89% of them present only once. Sequencing was done on a sample of peripheral blood. Receptors originate from a woman younger than 35 who had recovered from COVID-19.

The rearrangement uses TRBV4-3 and TRBJ2-3; 9 bases map to TRBD1. Germline V gene lookup returns CDR1 LGHNA and CDR2 YSLEER. The length of the CDR3 is 15 residues. After removal of 1 base from V and 6 bases from J, the junction contained 5 bases not matched to a gene. The CDR3 DNA follows: TGCGCCAGCAGCCAAGGGGGACAGGGTGGGGATACGCAGTATTTT. The encoded protein is CASSQGGQGGDTQYF.

The CDR3 spells CASSHQGNEQFF. The DNA of the CDR3 is TGTGCCAGCAGCCACCAGGGGAATGAGCAGTTCTTC. The chain links TRBV6-5 to TRBJ2-1, with TRBD1 as a possible D gene (6 bases). Germline V gene lookup returns CDR1 MNHEY and CDR2 SVGAGI. Trimming cost V 6 bases and J 7 bases, with 10 bases left between them. The CDR3 sequence is 12 residues long.

The chain links TRBV2 to TRBJ2-6; 8 positions match TRBD1. The CDR3 extends over 16 amino acids. Per germline, CDR1 SNHLY and CDR2 FYNNEI. V gave up 10 bases and J gave up 1 base; unmatched junction bases: 9. The CDR3 DNA sequence: TGTGCCACCTTGGTCCAGGGGGCATCTGGGGCCAACGTCCTGACTTTC. Translated, it gives CATLVQGASGANVLTF.

The chain is built from TRBV3-1 (or the pseudogene TRBV3-2) and TRBJ1-3, with D tentatively TRBD1 (6 bases). Deletions cut 5 bases from V and 0 bases from J, with 11 bases between. Germline CDR1 reads LGHDT; CDR2 reads YNNKEL (reference sequence). This CDR3 region has 15 residues. CDR3: CASSAGTRSGNTIYF. CDR3 bases: TGTGCCAGCAGCGCCGGGACACGCTCTGGAAACACCATATATTTT.

The chain uses TRBV3-1 (or the pseudogene TRBV3-2) and TRBJ1-4; D remains unclear. This CDR3 region has 17 residues. V shed 5 bases and J shed 7 bases, with 23 bases lying between them. CDR1 and CDR2 from the germline V gene are LGHDT and YNNKEL (reference sequence). CDR3 amino acids: CASSRRGSARSGEKLFF. The CDR3 DNA is TGTGCCAGCAGCAGGCGCGGCAGCGCTAGATCCGGTGAAAAACTGTTTTTT.

This sequence joins TRBV6-5 and TRBJ1-6; no clear D gene. The ends were cut back, 6 bases at V and 8 bases at J, with 11 bases in the middle. Germline loops: CDR1 MNHEY, CDR2 SVGAGI. CDR3 size: 13 residues. The CDR3 region is CASSRDRDSPLHF. CDR3 coding DNA: TGTGCCAGCAGCCGAGACCGGGATTCACCCCTCCACTTT.

This clone was observed a single time. This chain connects TRBV9 to TRBJ2-1, with TRBD1 matching 9 bases. The CDR3 sequence is 16 residues long. Trimming cost V 4 bases and J 0 bases; bases outside gene matches: 5. Germline V gene lookup returns CDR1 SGDLS and CDR2 YYNGEE. In DNA, the CDR3 is TGTGCCAGCAGCCCCGGGACAGGGTACTCCTACAATGAGCAGTTCTTC. Translated: CASSPGTGYSYNEQFF.

This sequence joins TRBV19 and TRBJ2-1, with a weak D call TRBD2 (5 bases). Trimming shortened V by 3 bases and J by 2 bases, and 8 bases separated the two germline ends. Germline assignment: CDR1 LNHDA and CDR2 SQIVND (reference sequence). The CDR3 is 14 residues long. CDR3: CASSILATYNEQFF. For the CDR3, the DNA is TGTGCCAGTAGTATCCTAGCCACCTACAATGAGCAGTTCTTC. Together with reference TRBV19 and TRBJ2-1, the CDR3 gives the full variable domain: DGGITQSPKYLFRKEGQNVTLSCEQNLNHDAMYWYRQDPGQGLRLIYYSQIVNDFQKGDIAEGYSVSREKKESFPLTVTSAQKNPTAFYLCASSILATYNEQFFGPGTRLTVL.

This chain links TRBV2 with TRBJ2-2; D possibly corresponds to TRBD1 (5 bases). The CDR3 runs to 14 residues. V lost 2 bases, J lost 1 base, and 5 bases lay in between. The germline V gene has CDR1 SNHLY and CDR2 FYNNEI. This CDR3 is CASSETGNTGELFF. In nucleotides, the CDR3 is TGTGCCAGCAGTGAAACAGGGAACACCGGGGAGCTGTTTTTT.

CDR3 sequence (DNA): TGTGCCAGTAGTATAGGAGGTAGCGGGAGGGGAGAGACCCAGTACTTC. Translation gives CASSIGGSGRGETQYF. The V call is TRBV19, the J call TRBJ2-5, with 11 bases aligning to TRBD2. J was trimmed by 4 bases and V by 1 base; bases with no gene match: 5. Germline assignment: CDR1 LNHDA and CDR2 SQIVND (reference sequence). The CDR3 runs 16 residues.

This chain joins TRBV3-1 (or the pseudogene TRBV3-2) and TRBJ2-1; D gene ambiguous. The CDR3 consists of 15 residues. Germline CDR1 and CDR2: LGHDT and YNNKEL (reference sequence). The V gene lost 10 bases and the J gene lost 9 bases, with 25 bases spanning the gap. The CDR3 DNA sequence: TGTGCCATCTGCCCGCCCTATGTTAGAGCCGGTGAGCAGTTCTTC. It is translated as CAICPPYVRAGEQFF.

The chain has TRBV4-3 and TRBJ1-1; unclear D gene. The CDR3 is 14 amino acids. Germline V gene lookup returns CDR1 LGHNA and CDR2 YSLEER. With 1 base removed from V and 1 base from J, the gap between germline ends came to 7 bases. In DNA, the CDR3 is TGCGCCAGCAGCCAAGCTTGGGCGAACACTGAAGCTTTCTTT. Translation gives CASSQAWANTEAFF.

V is TRBV15 and J is TRBJ1-2, with TRBD1 matching 10 bases. The CDR3 loop spans 16 amino acids. Germline CDR1 LNHNV, CDR2 YYDKDF (reference sequence). After removal of 4 bases from V and 4 bases from J, the junction contained 9 bases not matched to a gene. Written as DNA, the CDR3 is TGTGCCACCAGCACGGGACAGGGGAGGGGAGGCTATGGCTACACCTTC. This codes for CATSTGQGRGGYGYTF.

This chain joins TRBV27 and TRBJ2-5; 12 nucleotides align to TRBD2. With 5 bases clipped from V and 5 bases from J, the junction kept 3 bases outside the gene matches. The CDR3 runs 14 residues. Germline assignment: CDR1 MNHEY and CDR2 SMNVEV (reference sequence). The CDR3 protein is CASSRLAGDETQYF. The DNA of the CDR3 is TGTGCCAGCAGTCGACTAGCGGGAGATGAGACCCAGTACTTC.

This chain links TRBV9 with TRBJ2-5; 9 bases agree with TRBD1. The CDR3 covers 14 residues. V shed 3 bases and J 5 bases; nucleotides not matched to a gene: 5. From germline, CDR1 is SGDLS and CDR2 YYNGEE. The DNA of the CDR3 is TGTGCCAGCAGCGCCCGGGACAGGGCGGAGACCCAGTACTTC. Protein: CASSARDRAETQYF.

This rearrangement joins TRBV9 to TRBJ1-5; 9 positions match TRBD1. Germline assignment: CDR1 SGDLS and CDR2 YYNGEE. The CDR3 loop spans 14 amino acids. Trimming removed 3 bases from V and 6 bases from J; junction bases left unmatched: 4. The CDR3 loop is CASSGQGGSQPQHF. CDR3 in DNA: TGTGCCAGCAGCGGACAGGGGGGAAGTCAGCCCCAGCATTTT.

The chain has TRBV6-6 and TRBJ1-2; D remains unclear. V lost 0 bases and J lost 5, with 10 bases in between. The CDR3 covers 14 residues. Germline V gene lookup returns CDR1 MNHNY and CDR2 SVGAGI (reference sequence). The CDR3: CASSYSEDGYGYTF. CDR3 coding DNA: TGTGCCAGCAGTTACTCGGAGGACGGTTATGGCTACACCTTC.

The V gene is TRBV5-8, the J gene TRBJ1-3, with D possibly matching TRBD1 (6 bases). Trimming stripped 4 bases from V and 2 bases from J, with 19 bases between. The germline V gene has CDR1 SGHTS and CDR2 YDEGEE. The CDR3 loop spans 17 amino acids. CDR3 sequence: CASSPLTGTRAGNTIYF. In DNA form, the CDR3 reads TGTGCCAGCAGCCCCCTCACAGGGACGCGCGCTGGAAACACCATATATTTT. Supplemented by reference TRBV5-8 and TRBJ1-3, the full variable domain reads EAGVTQSPTHLIKTRGQQATLRCSPISGHTSVYWYQQALGLGLQFLLWYDEGEERNRGNFPPRFSGRQFPNYSSELNVNALELEDSALYLCASSPLTGTRAGNTIYFGEGSWLTVV.

The chain uses TRBV6-2 or TRBV6-3 and TRBJ2-3; 10 bases align to TRBD1. The CDR3 is made up of 16 amino acids. Trimming at V came to 2 bases and at J to 0 bases, leaving 2 bases not matched to a gene. Germline V gene lookup returns CDR1 MNHEY and CDR2 SVGEGT. The CDR3, as DNA: TGTGCCAGCAGTTACCGGACAGGGGGAAGCACAGATACGCAGTATTTT. Protein sequence: CASSYRTGGSTDTQYF.

This chain links TRBV10-1 with TRBJ2-6; D is ambiguous. This CDR3 is built from 13 residues. The V gene's germline CDR1 is WNHNN and CDR2 SYGVQD (reference sequence). The V end was cut by 4 bases, the J end by 8 bases, with 9 bases between. The CDR3 nucleotides are TGCGCCAGCAGTGGTCCCTCGTCCAACGTCCTGACTTTC. It is translated as CASSGPSSNVLTF.